This is a list of T cell receptor beta chains from one sample in a study of blood T cell repertoires in COVID-19. Produced via immunoSEQ multiplex PCR; TCRdb's table is partial and in-frame only. The sample lists approximately 110,000 clones, about 85% occurring once. Sequencing input: peripheral blood. The receptors were gathered from a man aged 40-50 years with acute or convalescent COVID-19. Both conserved end residues are part of each CDR3.

V gene	J gene	CDR3 protein
TRBV19	TRBJ2-7	CASSTSGQGWTYEQYF
TRBV7-3	TRBJ2-1	CASSLHGGNEQFF
TRBV2	TRBJ2-7	CASSVPGLAGDEQYF
TRBV9	TRBJ2-2	CASSEPLAGGTGELFF
TRBV2	TRBJ1-1	CASRTRQGDTEAFF
TRBV19	TRBJ1-5	CASSIFETTHQPQHF
TRBV5-1	TRBJ2-3	CASSLARGASTDTQYF
TRBV4-1	TRBJ2-2	CASTRGGGTGELFF
TRBV7-9	TRBJ2-3	CASSFNSGGAGTQYF
TRBV9	TRBJ2-6	CASSHISGANVLTF
TRBV24-1	TRBJ2-1	CATSDKGASYNEQFF
TRBV7-3	TRBJ2-6	CASSQTGAGVSGANVLTF
TRBV5-6	TRBJ2-7	CASSFDRDLYEQYF
TRBV19	TRBJ1-5	CASSLSLAQPQHF
TRBV5-4	TRBJ2-7	CASSQEGREQYF
TRBV10-3	TRBJ1-1	CAIRTTGNTEAFF